These T cell receptor beta chains were read from a single sample in a study of post-analysis software for immune sequencing data. TCRdb processed the PCR reads anew with MiXCR; each CDR3 protein has one entry. The table shows some 690,000 distinct CDR3 sequences, with approximately 30% occurring only once. Specimen: blood. Receptors were obtained from a girl aged 10-17 years with multiple sclerosis. The CDR3 runs from the conserved cysteine through the conserved F or W. The order of the fields is V gene, CDR3 protein.

V gene: TRBV24-1
CDR3 protein: CATSDLTGAETQYF

V gene: TRBV5-1
CDR3 protein: CASSLGGPRSGTEAFF

V gene: TRBV6-5
CDR3 protein: CASGSGTEDYEQYF

V gene: TRBV7-9
CDR3 protein: CASSRMTGTAEETQYF

V gene: TRBV5-1
CDR3 protein: CASSLSPENNSPLHF

V gene: TRBV14
CDR3 protein: CASSQDFRKGTGANVLTF

V gene: TRBV12-3/TRBV12-4
CDR3 protein: CASSFRGTSDTQYF

V gene: TRBV5-1
CDR3 protein: CASSQGTARYEQYF

V gene: TRBV6-5
CDR3 protein: CASRPGTGDSYEQYF

V gene: TRBV6-2/TRBV6-3
CDR3 protein: CASSYPQGAMKETQYF

V gene: TRBV2
CDR3 protein: CASSVAPALGSSPLHF

V gene: TRBV11-1
CDR3 protein: CAGSFNSGANVLTF

V gene: TRBV3-1
CDR3 protein: CASSSSLGLAGQETQYF

V gene: TRBV5-1
CDR3 protein: CASSLDGRALDEQFF

V gene: TRBV12-3/TRBV12-4
CDR3 protein: CASSPDEGQGEKLFF

V gene: TRBV5-1
CDR3 protein: CASSLDRRGETQYF

V gene: TRBV29-1
CDR3 protein: CSVEVRASSTDTQYF

V gene: TRBV7-8
CDR3 protein: CASSLTGGGQPQHF

V gene: TRBV5-1
CDR3 protein: CASSPHGSGSDYGYTF

V gene: TRBV2
CDR3 protein: CAGPVPGEGGYTF

V gene: TRBV5-1
CDR3 protein: CASSLGPGESMPGHQRETQYF

V gene: TRBV6-1
CDR3 protein: CASSEELHYGYTF

V gene: TRBV28
CDR3 protein: CASRYGTGYGYTF

V gene: TRBV28
CDR3 protein: CASGVQGPNYEQYF

V gene: TRBV7-9
CDR3 protein: CASSSDRVNQPQHF

V gene: TRBV28
CDR3 protein: CASSPGTVTYEQYF

V gene: TRBV28
CDR3 protein: CASSRGQAYGYTF

V gene: TRBV12-3/TRBV12-4
CDR3 protein: CASTYPGQGRGFGANVLTF

V gene: TRBV7-2
CDR3 protein: CASSSRVRSEPYGYTF

V gene: TRBV29-1
CDR3 protein: CSAPAGGNQETQYF

V gene: TRBV7-9
CDR3 protein: CASSRTGQEYGYTF

V gene: TRBV20-1
CDR3 protein: CSARKTAANTGELFF

V gene: TRBV6-6
CDR3 protein: CASSYGQGGEVRYGYTF

V gene: TRBV21-1
CDR3 protein: CASSRALGGLCEQYF

V gene: TRBV6-2/TRBV6-3
CDR3 protein: CASNRGETQYF

V gene: TRBV2
CDR3 protein: CASIQGQSSYEQYF

V gene: TRBV14
CDR3 protein: CASSQDRAIYGYTF

V gene: TRBV20-1
CDR3 protein: CSAYDSGGTDTQYF

V gene: TRBV29-1
CDR3 protein: CSVEDPGGGRPNIQYF

V gene: TRBV12-3/TRBV12-4
CDR3 protein: CASSLAGVGGIQYF

V gene: TRBV5-1
CDR3 protein: CASSSTPRDQPQHF

V gene: TRBV3-1
CDR3 protein: CAIPGVSYEQYF

V gene: TRBV7-2
CDR3 protein: CASSLWGPSEDEQYF

V gene: TRBV29-1
CDR3 protein: CSVFGGRSYEQCF

V gene: TRBV28
CDR3 protein: CASSQILAGVSSTDTQYF

V gene: TRBV27
CDR3 protein: CASSGMYWGGYTF

V gene: TRBV6-6
CDR3 protein: CASSFSGLAGLYDEQYF